This paragraph covers one T cell receptor beta chain sequence. Its target antigen remains unknown. Within one base of it there is no much larger clone, and no base qualities were kept. This sample is drawn from a study of blood T cell repertoires in COVID-19 (dated by TCRdb to 2018 to 2021). In the study overall: The collaborator samples originated in the United States, Italy and Spain and spanned the acute and convalescent phases of COVID-19. The samples were drawn from the first 160 participants of the ongoing ImmuneRACE study and from some 1,300 subjects provided by 6 global collaborators. Where available, HLA class I and class II types were taken from metadata supplied by the sample provider and were not determined by assay-based typing. Subjects who had been exposed to COVID-19, were actively infected with it, or had recovered from it provided the deeply sampled blood TCRbeta repertoires that made up the dataset. The prospective study material was composed of cDNA or gDNA derived from T cells, B-cell-depleted T cells, or PBMCs. The repertoires were released in a freely available public database meant as a resource for research on the immune response to SARS-CoV-2. The sample metadata nearly always contained a de-identified subject ID, COVID-19 status, age in years and sex. What the research found in general, with its limitations: The quantity of clinical and demographic metadata differed by source and by participant and was supplied without curation.

TCRbeta CDR3 regions were amplified from genomic DNA using the immunoSEQ Assay, a bias-controlled multiplex PCR. The study's processing was this. Nucleated cell counts per sample were estimated from amplification of reference gene primers within the assay. To quantify the absolute abundance of each unique TCRbeta CDR3 rearrangement, sequence reads were collapsed and filtered. For each sample, productive Simpson clonality was calculated as the square root of Simpson's diversity index across productive rearrangements. TCRdb obtained this table from immuneACCESS and retained in-frame rearrangements with V and J assigned. These tables miss some clones; where compared with another copy, unresolved V genes account for less than half of the shortfall, and the remainder is unexplained. The V and J calls and clone size were taken over from that table, and D and trimming were inferred from the DNA. In this sample the table shows 200,000 to 300,000 clones, roughly 86% of which occur a single time. Together, the top ten hold over 4% of the sample.

The germline V gene gives CDR1 as MNHEY and CDR2 as SVGAGI. The germline V end is reduced by 6 bases and the J end by 7 bases; junction bases left unmatched: 11. Counted from cysteine to phenylalanine, this CDR3 has 15 amino acids. The retained sequence is limited to the CDR3, 45 bases, with the frame set at the first base. One collaborating source in Seattle enrolled patients during active infection and followed them longitudinally through the course of disease. The collaborating institutions used their own protocols to collect whole blood in K2EDTA tubes. For TCRbeta analysis, collaborators shipped samples as frozen whole blood, isolated PBMCs, or DNA extracted from either of those sample types.

Sequencing used peripheral blood. The TCR originated in a woman between 55 and 75 years old with COVID-19, enrolled during active disease. The chain is encoded by TRBV6-5 joined to TRBJ2-1, with 8 junctional bases fitting TRBD2. The bases read TGTGCCAGCAGAGAGCCCGGGACTAGTAGTAATGAGCAGTTCTTC. It specifies CASREPGTSSNEQFF.